These T cell receptor beta chains were read from a single sample in a study of shared clonotypes between healthy human individuals. Profiled with immunoSEQ multiplex PCR; TCRdb holds only in-frame clones, not every one. The profile covers some 2.1 million clones, with 93% appearing a single time and around 1.7% taken by the ten largest. The sample taken for sequencing was naive CD8+ T cells from PBMCs. The receptors were gathered from a man younger than 35 in good health. Some clones in this sample may be carry-over from other donors' samples. Each CDR3 is given without its conserved first and last residue. The order of the fields is V gene, J gene, CDR3 protein.

V: TRBV5-6; J: TRBJ1-1; CDR3: ASSFGTAEAF
V: TRBV7-8; J: TRBJ2-7; CDR3: ASRGGKVPYEQY
V: TRBV6-6; J: TRBJ2-1; CDR3: ASSFVDADDNEQF
V: TRBV11-2; J: TRBJ1-2; CDR3: ASSPVDSGGYT
V: TRBV19; J: TRBJ2-7; CDR3: ASRTSGTYEQY
V: TRBV27; J: TRBJ2-7; CDR3: ASRTVSHEQY
V: TRBV6-5; J: TRBJ2-5; CDR3: ASSRQAGETQY
V: TRBV19; J: TRBJ1-1; CDR3: ASRGLMNTEAF
V: TRBV19; J: TRBJ1-1; CDR3: ASGDRGYTEAF
V: TRBV27; J: TRBJ2-1; CDR3: ASSYAREDEQF
V: TRBV2; J: TRBJ2-7; CDR3: ASRRDYTYEQY
V: TRBV28; J: TRBJ2-5; CDR3: ASRPPGRRYQETQY
V: TRBV11-1; J: TRBJ2-7; CDR3: ASSPTGGAVEQY
V: TRBV6-5; J: TRBJ2-7; CDR3: ASSYGTGGYSYEQY
V: TRBV11-3; J: TRBJ2-1; CDR3: ASSARQGMVNEQF
V: TRBV5-1; J: TRBJ2-2; CDR3: ASSLVRGTGELF
V: TRBV19; J: TRBJ1-1; CDR3: ASSMDSMNSEAF
V: TRBV7-8; J: TRBJ2-7; CDR3: ASSHRDSTGYEQY
V: TRBV9; J: TRBJ1-4; CDR3: ASSVGSAGKLF
V: TRBV29-1; J: TRBJ2-3; CDR3: SVAGYTSTDTQY
V: TRBV7-9; J: TRBJ2-1; CDR3: ASSLTHEQF
V: TRBV25-1; J: TRBJ2-7; CDR3: ASSDWGRRYEQY
V: TRBV7-7; J: TRBJ1-5; CDR3: ASSLTSGASQPQH
V: TRBV9; J: TRBJ1-5; CDR3: ASSPGQGKGQPQH
V: TRBV4-3; J: TRBJ1-1; CDR3: ASSQAPSSEGEAF
V: TRBV7-9; J: TRBJ1-5; CDR3: ASSPILTGANQPQH
V: TRBV5-6; J: TRBJ2-7; CDR3: ASSSTGGENEQY
V: TRBV29-1; J: TRBJ2-3; CDR3: SVEDLGGGPPDTQY
V: TRBV30; J: TRBJ2-7; CDR3: AWSTTSSEQY
V: TRBV6-5; J: TRBJ2-1; CDR3: ASSYGENPGNEQF
V: TRBV4-1; J: .; CDR3: ASSQGGGRYEQY
V: TRBV2; J: TRBJ2-7; CDR3: ASTPGISGEQY
V: TRBV29-1; J: TRBJ1-2; CDR3: SVVTGNYGYT
V: TRBV5-4; J: TRBJ2-6; CDR3: ASSGQGGSGANVLT
V: TRBV7-9; J: TRBJ1-4; CDR3: ATLPPYSTNEKLF
V: TRBV9; J: TRBJ2-7; CDR3: ASSRSSYEQY
V: TRBV13; J: TRBJ2-7; CDR3: ASSLGVAGGFYEQY
V: TRBV7-2; J: TRBJ2-5; CDR3: ASSLGPPGHLYQETQY
V: TRBV10-3; J: TRBJ2-1; CDR3: AISAGSYNEQF
V: TRBV19; J: TRBJ2-7; CDR3: ASSYTRSGGGYEQY
V: TRBV28; J: TRBJ1-2; CDR3: ASSLWGAEFSNYGYT
V: TRBV9; J: TRBJ1-4; CDR3: ASTLKGTANEKLF
V: TRBV4-1; J: TRBJ2-7; CDR3: ASSFDGGTSSYEQY
V: TRBV5-6; J: TRBJ1-6; CDR3: ASSSGTGFSSPLH
V: TRBV11-2; J: TRBJ1-3; CDR3: ASSSTHDRVRNTIY
V: TRBV11-2; J: TRBJ2-6; CDR3: ASSSWLASGANVLT
V: TRBV27; J: TRBJ2-7; CDR3: ASSLTGISYEQY
V: TRBV27; J: TRBJ2-1; CDR3: ASSLPTGLPIAEQF